The text below deals with one T cell receptor beta chain. Its antigen is still unknown. Base-call qualities are not available, and no considerably larger clone is one nucleotide away. This sample is part of a study of type 1 and type 2 diabetes patients (TCRdb year 2016). About the full investigation: Roughly ten type 1 diabetes patients, four type 2 diabetes patients and roughly 6 nondiabetic controls were recruited in China to form the cohort. Across the study, CD4+ and CD8+ T cells were positively selected from PBMCs by means of CD4 or CD8 MicroBeads on MACS columns. A total of 15 million to 20 million paired-end reads was generated across the whole study. TCRbeta repertoires were profiled by high-throughput sequencing in the study to compare type 1 diabetes, type 2 diabetes and nondiabetic individuals. Type 2 diabetes patients were used as a disease comparison group for the type 1 diabetes patients. When approximately 20-cycle amplification was compared with roughly 24-cycle amplification, V gene usage looked similar, suggesting that primer efficiencies were similar and PCR bias was random. TCRbeta libraries were sequenced paired-end on Illumina HiSeq 2000 or MiSeq instruments. Points the paper makes about the study in general: Few highly-expanded CD4+ clones, median one, were found in type 2 diabetes patients, accounting for a median about 4.2% of reads. In both CD4+ and CD8+ T cells, type 2 diabetes repertoires were highly diverse, with diversity significantly greater than that of type 1 diabetes repertoires. Only a limited number of T2D and control samples were sequenced, so some T1D-only HECs might also appear in more T2D or control samples. Type 2 diabetes and control samples had highly correlated V and J gene usage patterns, with the correlation between samples averaging roughly 0.97. Age and gender were not matched between study groups, possibly biasing interpretation.

Every diabetic patient fulfilled standard classification criteria for type 1 or type 2 diabetes, and glucose and C-peptide were measured using WHO-recommended methods. Exclusion applied to any donor with other autoimmune diseases or infections within the previous four weeks. From each participant, 7.5 to 10 milliliters of peripheral blood were collected. LymphoPrep density separation was used to isolate PBMCs. Instrument on record: Illumina MiSeq. Genomic DNA from sorted T cell subsets was used as template for TCRbeta CDR3 amplification. Multiplex PCR with 30 forward and 13 reverse primers amplified the TCRbeta CDR3 region. PCR products were purified with AMPure XP beads, then indices and adaptors were added in a second approximately 25-cycle PCR. Before sequencing, the libraries were purified from gel with the QIAquick Gel Extraction Kit. The authors processed their data as follows. Paired-end reads were merged using FLASH and were aligned with IgBLAST to IMGT V, D and J germline references. Reads with below 70% alignment identity to germline references were discarded, leaving around 12 million reads study-wide. CDR3 boundaries, reading frame and productivity were assigned following IMGT definitions. Clones at or above 1% of reads were defined as highly-expanded clones, and diversity was measured by normalized Shannon entropy. Unpaired two-tailed t-tests were used to test group differences in Shannon entropy. The public reads were reanalyzed by TCRdb: fastp trimming at Q25, MiXCR alignment, in-frame beta chains only. Merged by CDR3 protein, the rows form single entries marked with the most common genes and DNA. None of the V and J calls come from the authors' own analysis; TCRdb made them. This sample comprises more than 250,000 distinct CDR3 sequences, around 47% of them detected only once. Together, the top ten hold roughly an eighth of the sample.

The sequence was collected from a man aged 18 to 30 with type 2 diabetes. Specimen: peripheral blood mononuclear cells (PBMCs).

The CDR3 region: CASSPGTDGYTF. The DNA sequence is given as TGTGCCAGCAGCCCCGGGACTGATGGCTACACCTTC. The V and J genes are TRBV12-3 or TRBV12-4 and TRBJ1-2; tentative D gene TRBD1, with 5 bases matching. Trimming removed 6 bases from V and 6 bases from J, leaving 11 bases between the germline ends. The CDR3 contains 12 residues, cysteine and phenylalanine counted. The kept DNA is CDR3 alone, 36 bases in frame from the first base.